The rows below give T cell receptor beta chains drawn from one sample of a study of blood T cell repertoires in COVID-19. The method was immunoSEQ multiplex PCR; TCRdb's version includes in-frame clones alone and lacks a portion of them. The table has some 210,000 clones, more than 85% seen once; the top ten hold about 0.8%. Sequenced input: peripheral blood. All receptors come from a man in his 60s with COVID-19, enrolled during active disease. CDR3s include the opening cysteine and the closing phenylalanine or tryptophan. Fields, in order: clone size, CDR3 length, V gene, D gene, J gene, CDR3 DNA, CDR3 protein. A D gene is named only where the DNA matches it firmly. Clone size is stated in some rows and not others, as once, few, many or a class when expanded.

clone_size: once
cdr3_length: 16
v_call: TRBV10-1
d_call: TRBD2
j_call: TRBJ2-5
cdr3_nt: TGCGCCAGCAGTGCACTAGCGGGGGGCCACCAAGAGACCCAGTACTTC
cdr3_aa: CASSALAGGHQETQYF

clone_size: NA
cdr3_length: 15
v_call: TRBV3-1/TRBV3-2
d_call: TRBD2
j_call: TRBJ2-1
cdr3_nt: TGTGCCAGCAGCCAAACCGGGGGGGTGAACAATGAGCAGTTCTTC
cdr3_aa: CASSQTGGVNNEQFF

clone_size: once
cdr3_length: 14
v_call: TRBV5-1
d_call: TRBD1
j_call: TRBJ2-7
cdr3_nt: TGCGCCAGCAGCTGGGACAGGGCGAGCTACGAGCAGTACTTC
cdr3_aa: CASSWDRASYEQYF

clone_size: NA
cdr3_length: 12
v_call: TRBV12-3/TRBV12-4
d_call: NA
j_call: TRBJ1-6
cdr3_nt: TGTGCCAGCGGGCCATCTGGGTCAGCCCTCCACTTT
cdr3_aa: CASGPSGSALHF

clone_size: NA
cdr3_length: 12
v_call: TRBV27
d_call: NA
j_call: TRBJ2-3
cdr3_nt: TGTGCCAGCAGTTTATCCCAGGGGACGCAGTATTTT
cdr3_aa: CASSLSQGTQYF

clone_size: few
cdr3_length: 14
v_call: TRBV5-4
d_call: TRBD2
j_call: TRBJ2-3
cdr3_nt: TGTGCCAGCAGCTTACGGGGGGGCCAGGATACGCAGTATTTT
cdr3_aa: CASSLRGGQDTQYF

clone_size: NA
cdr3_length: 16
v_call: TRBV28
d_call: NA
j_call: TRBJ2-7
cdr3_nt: TGTGCCAGCAGTTTGGGTAGGTCGGGTCGGCGCGACGAGCAGTACTTC
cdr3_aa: CASSLGRSGRRDEQYF

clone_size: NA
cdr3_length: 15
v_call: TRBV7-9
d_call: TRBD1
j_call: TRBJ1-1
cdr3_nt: TGTGCCAGCAGGCCCTCATTACAGGGGACCTCTGAAGCTTTCTTT
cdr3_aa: CASRPSLQGTSEAFF

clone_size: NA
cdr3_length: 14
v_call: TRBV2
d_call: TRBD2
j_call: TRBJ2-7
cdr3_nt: TGTGCCAGCGCTCTACTAGCGGGAGCGGGAGAGCAGTACTTC
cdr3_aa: CASALLAGAGEQYF

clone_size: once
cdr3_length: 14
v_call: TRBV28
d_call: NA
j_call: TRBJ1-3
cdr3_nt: TGTGCCAGCAGTTTATCGGGCCGGGAGGACACCATATATTTT
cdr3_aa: CASSLSGREDTIYF

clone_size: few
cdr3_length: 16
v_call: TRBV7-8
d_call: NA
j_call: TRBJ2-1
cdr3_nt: TGTGCCAGCAGCTTAGCGCGCTCTAGCCGCTACAATGAGCAGTTCTTC
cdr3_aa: CASSLARSSRYNEQFF

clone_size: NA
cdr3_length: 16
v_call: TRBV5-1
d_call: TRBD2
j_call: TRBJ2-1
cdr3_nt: TGCGCCAGCAGCCCCGTAGCGGGGGCCCTAATCTATGAGCAGTTCTTC
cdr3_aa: CASSPVAGALIYEQFF

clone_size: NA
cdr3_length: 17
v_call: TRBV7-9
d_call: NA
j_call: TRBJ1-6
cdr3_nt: TGTGCCAGCAGCCACCCCGCGGGGTCGGGCTATAATTCACCCCTCCACTTT
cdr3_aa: CASSHPAGSGYNSPLHF

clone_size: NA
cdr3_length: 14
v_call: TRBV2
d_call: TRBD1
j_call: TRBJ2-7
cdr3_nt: TGTGCCAGCAGTACCGACAGGGCCTCCTACGAGCAGTACTTC
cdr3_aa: CASSTDRASYEQYF

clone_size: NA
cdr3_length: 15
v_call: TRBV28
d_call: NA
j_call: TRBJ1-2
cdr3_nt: TGTGCCAGCAGTTTCGTAGCGGCCACTAACTATGGCTACACCTTC
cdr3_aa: CASSFVAATNYGYTF

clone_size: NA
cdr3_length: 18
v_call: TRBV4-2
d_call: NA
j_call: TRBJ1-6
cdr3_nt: TGTGCCAGCAGCCAAGATCAGACAGGCAGCTCCTATAATTCACCCCTCCACTTT
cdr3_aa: CASSQDQTGSSYNSPLHF

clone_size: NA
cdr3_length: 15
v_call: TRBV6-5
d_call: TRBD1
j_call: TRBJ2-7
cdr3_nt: TGTGCCAGCATTAGACAACAGGGGGCCTCCTACGAGCAGTACTTC
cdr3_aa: CASIRQQGASYEQYF